This is a list of T cell receptor beta chains from one sample in a study of cytomegalovirus exposure and HLA in healthy donors. Sequencing was performed with immunoSEQ multiplex PCR; in TCRdb, only in-frame clones are kept and a portion is missing. The sample includes over 30,000 clones, 80% of them seen just once. Specimen: PBMCs. Receptors originate from a male donor in good health and CMV-seronegative. Each CDR3 is given with its conserved first and last residue. A D gene is named only where the DNA matches it firmly. The listing skips clone size in some rows; elsewhere it reads once, few, many or a size class.

v_call	d_call	clone_size	j_call	cdr3_aa	cdr3_nt
TRBV5-4	TRBD1	.	TRBJ2-1	CASSKGQVWNEQFF	TGTGCCAGCAGCAAAGGACAGGTGTGGAATGAGCAGTTCTTC
TRBV28	.	once	TRBJ1-3	CASTSEGNTIYF	TGTGCCAGCACATCAGAAGGAAACACCATATATTTT
TRBV29-1	.	.	TRBJ1-1	CSVQDRLNTEAFF	TGCAGCGTTCAAGACAGGCTGAACACTGAAGCTTTCTTT
TRBV4-1	.	.	TRBJ1-2	CASSQDRSYGYTF	TGCGCCAGCAGCCAAGATAGGAGTTATGGCTACACCTTC
TRBV7-6	.	.	TRBJ1-1	CASSPAGRAGTFF	TGTGCCAGCAGCCCAGCCGGAAGGGCAGGGACTTTCTTT
TRBV19	.	few	TRBJ1-1	CASSKDRDTEAFF	TGTGCCAGTAGTAAAGATCGGGACACTGAAGCTTTCTTT
TRBV5-6	.	few	TRBJ1-1	CASSELTAPGGTEAFF	TGTGCCAGCAGCGAGCTCACTGCACCGGGAGGGACTGAAGCTTTCTTT
TRBV5-5	TRBD1	.	TRBJ1-2	CASSLGQGDFGYTF	TGTGCCAGCAGCTTGGGACAGGGGGACTTCGGCTACACCTTC
TRBV7-3	.	few	TRBJ1-1	CASSLSKNTEAFF	TGTGCCAGCAGCTTAAGTAAGAACACTGAAGCTTTCTTT
TRBV27	.	.	TRBJ2-7	CASSLFSSYEQYF	TGTGCCAGCAGTCTCTTTAGCTCCTACGAGCAGTACTTC
TRBV9	.	.	TRBJ1-5	CASSGTGQNGQPQHF	TGTGCCAGCAGCGGCACAGGGCAGAACGGACAGCCCCAGCATTTT
TRBV10-3	TRBD1	.	TRBJ2-2	CAISVQGAGELFF	TGTGCCATCAGTGTACAGGGGGCCGGGGAGCTGTTTTTT
TRBV30	TRBD2	.	TRBJ2-3	CAWISGTSGTDTQYF	TGTGCCTGGATATCCGGGACTAGCGGGACAGATACGCAGTATTTT
TRBV28	TRBD1	.	TRBJ2-6	CASVKGAYGANVLTF	TGTGCCAGCGTCAAGGGGGCGTATGGGGCCAACGTCCTGACTTTC
TRBV14	.	.	TRBJ1-6	CASSPGTSNSPLHF	TGTGCCAGCAGCCCTGGGACTTCTAATTCACCCCTCCACTTT